Sequencing of this T cell receptor (beta chain) was carried out in a study of blood T cell repertoires in COVID-19. Original methodology: Reference gene primer amplification in the assay estimated nucleated cell counts. Sequencing used immunoSEQ multiplex PCR; TCRdb keeps in-frame clones, though not all of them. Clone size and V and J calls were adopted from that table, with D and trimming inferred from the DNA. This table holds about 140,000 clones, 81% found once. The CDR3 length is 15 residues. Deletions cut 0 bases from V and 3 bases from J, with 9 bases between. Germline CDR1 is ENHRY and CDR2 is SYGVKD. This clone was detected a few times.

The TCR comes from a human donor in a cohort sampled during active COVID-19. Sequenced input: peripheral blood. The chain employs TRBV10-3 and TRBJ2-1, with D perhaps TRBD2 (6 bases). The CDR3 DNA reads as TGTGCCATCAGTGAGTCTAGCGGATTCTACAATGAGCAGTTCTTC. Translating it yields CAISESSGFYNEQFF.